What follows describes a single T cell receptor beta chain. Its cognate antigen has yet to be identified. The record has no base qualities; no much larger clone is one base away. The entry originates in a study of T cell responses to AZD1222 COVID-19 vaccine (dated by TCRdb to the early 2020s). Context from the whole study: A total of 230 to 250 trial participants underwent TCR sequencing, of whom about 210 had received two doses of AZD1222 and about 26 had received two doses of the MenACWY control vaccine. Trial participants were enrolled by age into subgroups of 18-55, 56-69 and 70-plus years, and around 150, 28 and 57 TCR-sequenced participants, respectively, were included in these subgroups.

Trimming leaves V shorter by 5 bases and J shorter by 7 bases, with the junction holding 11 bases beyond the gene matches. Based on the germline V gene, the CDR1 and CDR2 sequences are ENHRY and SYGVKD. Taken from cysteine to phenylalanine, the CDR3 has 16 residues. CDR3 DNA is the only sequence kept; it has 48 bases, read in frame from the first base. The CDR3 regions of human TCRbeta chains were subjected to immunosequencing. The paper's processing steps were these. TCRs in the repertoires were compared against a reference library of SARS-CoV-2-specific TCRs that had been generated with the MIRA antigen-specificity platform. Breadth was defined as the fraction of unique TCRs that were SARS-CoV-2-associated. Depth was defined as the fraction of total T cells that were SARS-CoV-2-associated. Each spike-specific TCR was assigned to its reactive spike region and to a CD4 or CD8 class using the MIRA data. Log10-transformed breadth and depth values were compared by one-way ANOVA with Sidak's multiple comparisons tests. Held by TCRdb, this immuneACCESS table contains in-frame sequences only and omits some clones. Under half of the omission traces to an unresolved V gene where checked; the cause of the rest is unknown. V and J calls and clone size are as listed in that table; D and trimming were resolved from the DNA. The sample table shows about 190,000 clones, and around nine tenths are seen once. 3.6% of the sample lies in the top ten.

The time point label corresponds to: about 28 days (+/-7) after the second vaccine dose. The treatment or condition label, read with the paper, signifies: meningococcal conjugate vaccine given as trial control. Vaccinee samples were obtained from the UK trials COV001 and COV002, which included a single-blind randomized controlled phase 2/3 trial of AZD1222 (ChAdOx1 nCoV-19) in healthy adults. For TCRbeta chain sequencing, PBMC samples from trial participants were taken at day 0 and at day 28 after the second dose. Points the paper makes about the study in general: Because no day 14 peak-response samples were available, repertoires were characterized only after the peak T cell response. Reportedly, close to half of the unique spike-specific TCRs recognized epitopes lying outside the regions that are mutated in the B.1.351 and B.1.1.7 variants. The whole spike protein was spanned by vaccine-associated CD4 TCRs, and dominant responses were seen in regions 160-218 and 743-854. Conclusions about previously exposed vaccinees are limited because only a handful of AZD1222 recipients were SARS-CoV-2 seropositive at baseline. A significant rise in spike-specific TCR breadth and depth was observed after two AZD1222 doses relative to day 0 and relative to MenACWY recipients. In the small 56-69-year group, the increase in depth fell short of significance, most likely because of low power. Participants were mostly white British and included more females than males, and it was suggested by the authors that clonal diversity may have been underestimated.

Sequences were derived from peripheral blood, sampled 28 days after the second dose of the MenACWY control vaccine. The chain employs TRBV10-3 and TRBJ2-3, and 11 junctional nucleotides match TRBD2. This sequence originates from an adult who received the MenACWY meningococcal vaccine as a control. The DNA sequence is TGTGCCATCAGTCACCCAACTAGCGGGAGTGTGAATACGCAGTATTTT. The encoded protein is CAISHPTSGSVNTQYF.